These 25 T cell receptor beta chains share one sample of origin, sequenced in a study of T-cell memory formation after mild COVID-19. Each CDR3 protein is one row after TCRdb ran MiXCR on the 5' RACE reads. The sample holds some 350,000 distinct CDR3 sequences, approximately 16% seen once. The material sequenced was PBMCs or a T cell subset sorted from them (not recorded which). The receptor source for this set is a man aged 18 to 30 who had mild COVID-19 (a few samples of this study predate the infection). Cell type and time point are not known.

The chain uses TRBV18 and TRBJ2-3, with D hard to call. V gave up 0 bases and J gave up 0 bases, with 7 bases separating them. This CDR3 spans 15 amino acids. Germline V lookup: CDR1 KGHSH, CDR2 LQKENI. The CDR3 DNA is TGTGCCAGCTCACCACCTACCAGAAGCACAGATACGCAGTATTTT. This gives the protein CASSPPTRSTDTQYF.

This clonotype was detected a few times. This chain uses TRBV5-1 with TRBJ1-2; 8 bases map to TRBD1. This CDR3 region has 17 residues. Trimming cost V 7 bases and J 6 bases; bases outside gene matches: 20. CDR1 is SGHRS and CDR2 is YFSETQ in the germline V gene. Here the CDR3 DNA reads TGCGCCAGCTCGTCTTGGGGTCCCGGGACAGGCATGGATGGCTACACCTTC. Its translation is CASSSWGPGTGMDGYTF.

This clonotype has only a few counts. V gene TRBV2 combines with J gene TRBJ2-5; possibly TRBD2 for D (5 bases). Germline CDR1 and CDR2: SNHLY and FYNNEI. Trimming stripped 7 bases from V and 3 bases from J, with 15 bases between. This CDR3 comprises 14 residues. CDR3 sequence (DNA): TGTGCCAGCACGAGGCGGGTTCTTGAAGAGACCCAGTACTTC. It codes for CASTRRVLEETQYF. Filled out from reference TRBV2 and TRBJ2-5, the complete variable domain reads EPEVTQTPSHQVTQMGQEVILRCVPISNHLYFYWYRQILGQKVEFLVSFYNNEISEKSEIFDDQFSVERPDGSNFTLKIRSTKLEDSAMYFCASTRRVLEETQYFGPGTRLLVL.

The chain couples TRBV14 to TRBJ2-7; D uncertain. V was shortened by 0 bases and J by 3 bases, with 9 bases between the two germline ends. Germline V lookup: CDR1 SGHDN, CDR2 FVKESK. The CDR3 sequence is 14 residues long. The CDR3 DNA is TGTGCCAGCAGCCAAGACCCCATGTACTACGAGCAGTACTTC. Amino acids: CASSQDPMYYEQYF.

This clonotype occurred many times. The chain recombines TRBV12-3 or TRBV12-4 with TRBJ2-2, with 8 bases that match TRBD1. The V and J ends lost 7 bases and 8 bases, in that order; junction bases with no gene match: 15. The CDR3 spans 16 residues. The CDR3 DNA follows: TGTGCCAGCAATCCACAGGGACAGGTCTCCGGTGGGGAGCTGTTTTTT. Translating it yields CASNPQGQVSGGELFF.

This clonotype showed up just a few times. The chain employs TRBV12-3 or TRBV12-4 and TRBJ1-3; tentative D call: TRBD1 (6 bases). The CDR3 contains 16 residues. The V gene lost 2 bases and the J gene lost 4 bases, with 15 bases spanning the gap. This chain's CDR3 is CASSLLEQGTGNTIYF. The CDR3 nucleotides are TGTGCCAGCAGTTTACTTGAGCAGGGGACGGGAAACACCATATATTTT.

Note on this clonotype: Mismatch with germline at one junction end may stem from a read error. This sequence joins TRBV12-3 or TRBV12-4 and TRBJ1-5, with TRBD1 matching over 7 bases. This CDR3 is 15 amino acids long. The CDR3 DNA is TGTGACAGCAGCCTGAGGGGGACAGAGGGTGTAGATCGGCATTTT. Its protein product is CDSSLRGTEGVDRHF.

CDR3: CASSRTVSGDYYNEQFF. In DNA, the CDR3 is TGCGCCAGCAGCCGGACGGTCAGCGGGGATTACTACAATGAGCAGTTCTTC. The V call is TRBV5-1, the J call TRBJ2-1; 7 positions agree with TRBD2. Looked up from germline, CDR1 is SGHRS and CDR2 is YFSETQ. This CDR3 spans 17 amino acids. Unmatched junction bases numbered 13, after V lost 4 bases and J lost 3 bases.

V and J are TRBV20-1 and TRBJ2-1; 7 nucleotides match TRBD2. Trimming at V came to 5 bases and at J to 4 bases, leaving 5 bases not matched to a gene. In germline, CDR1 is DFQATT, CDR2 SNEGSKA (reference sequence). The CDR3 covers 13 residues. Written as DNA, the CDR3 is TGCAGTGCTTGGGACTACACATACAATGAGCAGTTCTTC. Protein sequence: CSAWDYTYNEQFF.

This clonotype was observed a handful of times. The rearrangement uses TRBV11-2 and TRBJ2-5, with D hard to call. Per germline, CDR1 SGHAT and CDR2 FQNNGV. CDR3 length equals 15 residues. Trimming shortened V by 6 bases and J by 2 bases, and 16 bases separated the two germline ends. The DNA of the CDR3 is TGTGCCAGCAGGCCCCCCTTCCGAAATCAAGAGACCCAGTACTTC. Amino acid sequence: CASRPPFRNQETQYF.

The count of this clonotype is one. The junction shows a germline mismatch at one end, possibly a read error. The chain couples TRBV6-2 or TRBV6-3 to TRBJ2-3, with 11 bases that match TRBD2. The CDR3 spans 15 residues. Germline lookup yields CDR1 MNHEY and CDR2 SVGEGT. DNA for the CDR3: TGTGGCAGCAGTTTGACTAGCGGGGTGGCAGATACGCAGTATTTT. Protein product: CGSSLTSGVADTQYF.

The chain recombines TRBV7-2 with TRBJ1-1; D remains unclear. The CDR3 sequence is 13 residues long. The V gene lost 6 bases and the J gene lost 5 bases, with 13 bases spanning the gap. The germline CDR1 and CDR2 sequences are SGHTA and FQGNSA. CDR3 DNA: TGTGCCAGCAGTTTTGAAGGAAGGACTGAAGCTTTCTTT. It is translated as CASSFEGRTEAFF.

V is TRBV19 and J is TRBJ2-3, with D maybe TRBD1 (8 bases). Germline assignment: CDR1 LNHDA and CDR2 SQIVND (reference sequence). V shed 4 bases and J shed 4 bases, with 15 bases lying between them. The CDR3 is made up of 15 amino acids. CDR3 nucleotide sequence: TGTGCCAGTAGTACGGACAGGGCGGGGGCAGATACGCAGTATTTT. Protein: CASSTDRAGADTQYF.

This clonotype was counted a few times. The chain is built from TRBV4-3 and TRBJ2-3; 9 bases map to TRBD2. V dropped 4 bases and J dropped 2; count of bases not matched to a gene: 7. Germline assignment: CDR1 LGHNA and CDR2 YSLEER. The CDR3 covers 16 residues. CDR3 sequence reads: CASSLLAGSLTDTQYF. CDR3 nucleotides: TGCGCCAGCAGCCTTCTAGCGGGGTCCCTCACAGATACGCAGTATTTT.

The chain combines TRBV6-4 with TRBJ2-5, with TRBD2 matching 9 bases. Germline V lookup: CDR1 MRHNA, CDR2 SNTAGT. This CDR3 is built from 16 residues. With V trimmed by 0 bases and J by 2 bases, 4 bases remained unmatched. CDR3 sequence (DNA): TGTGCCAGCAGTGACTCGATAGCGGGGGAACAAGAGACCCAGTACTTC. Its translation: CASSDSIAGEQETQYF.

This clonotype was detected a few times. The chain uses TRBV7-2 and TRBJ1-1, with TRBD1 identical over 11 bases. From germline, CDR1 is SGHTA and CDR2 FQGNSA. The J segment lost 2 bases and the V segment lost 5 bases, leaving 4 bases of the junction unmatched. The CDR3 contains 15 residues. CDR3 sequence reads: CASSRTGGANTEAFF. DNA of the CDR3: TGTGCCAGCAGCAGGACAGGGGGCGCAAACACTGAAGCTTTCTTT.

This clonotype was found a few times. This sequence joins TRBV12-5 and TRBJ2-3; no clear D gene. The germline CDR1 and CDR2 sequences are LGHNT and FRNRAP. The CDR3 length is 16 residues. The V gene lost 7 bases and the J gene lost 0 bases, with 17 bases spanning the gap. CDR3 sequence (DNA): TGTGCTAGTGCGATCTCCCGCGGCGCTAGCACAGATACGCAGTATTTT. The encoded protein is CASAISRGASTDTQYF.

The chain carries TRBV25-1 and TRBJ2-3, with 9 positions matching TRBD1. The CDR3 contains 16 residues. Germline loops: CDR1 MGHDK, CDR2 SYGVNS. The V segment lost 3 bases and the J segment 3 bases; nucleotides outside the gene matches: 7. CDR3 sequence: CASSDYGTGWTDTQYF. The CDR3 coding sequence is TGTGCCAGCAGTGATTATGGGACAGGGTGGACAGATACGCAGTATTTT.

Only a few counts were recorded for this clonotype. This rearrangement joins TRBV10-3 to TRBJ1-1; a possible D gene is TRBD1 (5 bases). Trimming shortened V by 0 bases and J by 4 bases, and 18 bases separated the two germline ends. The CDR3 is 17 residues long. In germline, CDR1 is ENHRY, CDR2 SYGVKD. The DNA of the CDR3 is TGTGCCATCAGTGAGTCGATCGTTGGCGGGGCCACCACTGAAGCTTTCTTT. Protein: CAISESIVGGATTEAFF.

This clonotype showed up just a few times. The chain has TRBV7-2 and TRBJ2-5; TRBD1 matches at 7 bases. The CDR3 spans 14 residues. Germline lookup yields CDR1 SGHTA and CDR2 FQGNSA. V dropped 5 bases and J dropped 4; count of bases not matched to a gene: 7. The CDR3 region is CASSQTGDGETQYF. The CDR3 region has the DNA TGTGCCAGCAGCCAAACAGGGGACGGAGAGACCCAGTACTTC.

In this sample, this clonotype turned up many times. CDR3 DNA sequence: TGTGCCAGCAGCTTAGGCGGTCAGAGATTATACGAGCAGTACTTC. Amino acids: CASSLGGQRLYEQYF. The chain joins TRBV7-2 to TRBJ2-7; D not certain. V was clipped by 1 base and J by 4 bases, with 14 bases between them. Germline loops: CDR1 SGHTA, CDR2 FQGNSA. This CDR3 has 15 residues.

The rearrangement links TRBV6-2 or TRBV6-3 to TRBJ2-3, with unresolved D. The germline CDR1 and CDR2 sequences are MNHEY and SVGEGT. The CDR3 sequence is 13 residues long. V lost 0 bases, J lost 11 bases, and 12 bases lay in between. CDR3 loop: CASSYSQILGQYF. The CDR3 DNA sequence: TGTGCCAGCAGTTACTCACAGATCCTGGGGCAGTATTTT.

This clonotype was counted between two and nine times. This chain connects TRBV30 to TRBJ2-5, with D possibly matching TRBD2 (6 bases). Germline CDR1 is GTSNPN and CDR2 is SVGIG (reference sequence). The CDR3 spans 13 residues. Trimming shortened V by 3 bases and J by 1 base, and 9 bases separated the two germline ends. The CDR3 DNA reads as TGTGCCTGGAGGCGGGGCTTCCAAGAGACCCAGTACTTC. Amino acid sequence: CAWRRGFQETQYF. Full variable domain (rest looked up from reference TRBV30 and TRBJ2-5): SQTIHQWPATLVQPVGSPLSLECTVEGTSNPNLYWYRQAAGRGLQLLFYSVGIGQISSEVPQNLSASRPQDRQFILSSKKLLLSDSGFYLCAWRRGFQETQYFGPGTRLLVL.

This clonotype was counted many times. The CDR3 here is CASSYGPSEGEPQHF. CDR3 DNA sequence: TGCGCCAGCAGCTACGGGCCCTCTGAGGGTGAGCCCCAGCATTTT. The genes are TRBV5-1 and TRBJ1-5; D remains unclear. Trimming removed 3 bases from V and 8 bases from J, with 18 bases in between. Germline V gene lookup returns CDR1 SGHRS and CDR2 YFSETQ. This CDR3 has 15 amino acids. Full variable domain (outside the CDR3, taken from reference TRBV5-1 and TRBJ1-5): KAGVTQTPRYLIKTRGQQVTLSCSPISGHRSVSWYQQTPGQGLQFLFEYFSETQRNKGNFPGRFSGRQFSNSRSEMNVSTLELGDSALYLCASSYGPSEGEPQHFGDGTRLSIL.

In nucleotides, the CDR3 is TGTGCCAGCAGCCCGACTAGCGGCCGCGGGGGTGAGCAGTTCTTC. It yields the protein CASSPTSGRGGEQFF. V is TRBV4-2 and J is TRBJ2-1, with 9 bases that match TRBD2. V lost 4 bases to trimming and J lost 9 bases; unmatched junction nucleotides: 10. The CDR3 runs 15 residues. In germline, CDR1 is LGHNA, CDR2 YNFKEQ.